These 8 T cell receptor beta chains were all obtained from the same sample, sequenced in a study of untreated major depressive disorder. Sequenced by immunoSEQ multiplex PCR; TCRdb stores in-frame clones only, minus some. Of about 21,000 clones listed, roughly 93% are singletons. Specimen: CD4+ T cells from PBMCs. The receptors were sampled from a young man in good health.

The chain uses TRBV5-4 and TRBJ2-5; 9 positions agree with TRBD2. Germline V gene sequence: CDR1 SGHNT, CDR2 YYREEE (reference sequence). The length of the CDR3 is 14 residues. The ends lost 8 bases at V and 4 bases at J; junction bases unmatched: 9. The CDR3 bases are TGTGCCAGTTCACTAGCGGGCGGCGGAGAGACCCAGTACTTC. Its translation is CASSLAGGGETQYF.

The V gene is TRBV2, the J gene TRBJ1-2; no clear D gene. The CDR3 runs 13 residues. Trimming took off 3 bases at V and 4 bases at J, with 9 bases between the two ends. Germline assignment: CDR1 SNHLY and CDR2 FYNNEI. In nucleotides, the CDR3 is TGTGCCAGCAGTGACGTAGCAGGCTATGGCTACACCTTC. It is translated as CASSDVAGYGYTF. The whole variable domain, filled in from reference TRBV2 and TRBJ1-2, reads EPEVTQTPSHQVTQMGQEVILRCVPISNHLYFYWYRQILGQKVEFLVSFYNNEISEKSEIFDDQFSVERPDGSNFTLKIRSTKLEDSAMYFCASSDVAGYGYTFGSGTRLTVV.

This sequence joins TRBV29-1 and TRBJ2-5; D ambiguous. The CDR3 extends over 13 amino acids. V was shortened by 0 bases and J by 1 base, with 6 bases between the two germline ends. Germline V lookup: CDR1 SQVTM, CDR2 ANQGSEA. The CDR3 spells CSVEDTVQETQYF. Here the CDR3 DNA reads TGCAGCGTTGAAGATACGGTCCAAGAGACCCAGTACTTC.

The chain employs TRBV10-3 and TRBJ1-2; TRBD1 might be the D (5 bases). The CDR3 has 12 residues. The germline gives CDR1 ENHRY, CDR2 SYGVKD. Trimming left V 8 bases short and J 8 bases short, with 15 bases between. The CDR3 loop reads CAIGQGGAGYTF. The CDR3, as DNA: TGTGCCATCGGGCAGGGAGGGGCGGGCTACACCTTC.

The V call is TRBV7-9, the J call TRBJ1-2; D not certain. CDR3 length: 13 amino acids. V gave up 5 bases and J gave up 8 bases, with 15 bases separating them. CDR1 SEHNR and CDR2 FQNEAQ come from the germline V gene (reference sequence). The chain's CDR3 is CASSLGPLWGYTF. The CDR3 bases are TGTGCCAGCAGCCTAGGACCTTTGTGGGGCTACACCTTC.

The rearrangement uses TRBV13 and TRBJ1-1; D is possibly TRBD1 (5 bases). The CDR3 loop spans 14 amino acids. V lost 2 bases, J lost 2 bases, and 9 bases lay in between. Germline V gene sequence: CDR1 PRHDT, CDR2 FYEKMQ (reference sequence). In DNA, the CDR3 is TGTGCCAGCAGCTTACAGGGATTTAACACTGAAGCTTTCTTT. The encoded protein is CASSLQGFNTEAFF.

This chain joins TRBV7-9 and TRBJ2-4, with D uncertain. The V and J ends lost 1 base and 0 bases respectively, with 16 bases between them. The CDR3 has 18 amino acids. Per the germline V gene, CDR1 is SEHNR and CDR2 is FQNEAQ (reference sequence). CDR3 DNA: TGTGCCAGCAGCTTAGACCCAACAGACTCGAGAGCCAAAAACATTCAGTACTTC. Amino acids: CASSLDPTDSRAKNIQYF. The whole variable domain, remainder taken from reference TRBV7-9 and TRBJ2-4, is DTGVSQNPRHKITKRGQNVTFRCDPISEHNRLYWYRQTLGQGPEFLTYFQNEAQLEKSRLLSDRFSAERPKGSFSTLEIQRTEQGDSAMYLCASSLDPTDSRAKNIQYFGAGTRLSVL.

This clone showed up just once. V gene TRBV25-1 combines with J gene TRBJ2-3; D tentatively fits TRBD1 or TRBD2 (6 bases each). Deletions cut 7 bases from V and 6 bases from J, with 14 bases between. CDR3 length equals 13 residues. Per the germline V gene, CDR1 is MGHDK and CDR2 is SYGVNS. The CDR3 loop is CASMGQGRDTQYF. CDR3 nucleotide sequence: TGTGCCAGCATGGGCCAGGGGAGGGATACGCAGTATTTT.